This T cell receptor (beta chain) was captured by sequencing in a study of blood T cell repertoires in COVID-19. Study summary: PBMCs, B-cell-depleted T cells, or T cells provided the cDNA or gDNA that made up the material.

The data were produced by immunoSEQ multiplex PCR, yet TCRdb's version contains in-frame clones alone and is incomplete. Altogether fewer than 200,000 clones are present, approximately 87% being singletons, with the ten largest covering under 25%. Looked up from germline, CDR1 is MNHEY and CDR2 is SMNVEV (reference sequence). V was pared by 6 bases and J by 6 bases, with 8 bases of the junction left unmatched. This CDR3 spans 14 amino acids. The chain is built from TRBV27 and TRBJ2-7, with 10 bases fitting TRBD1. The source is a man between 65 and 80 years old with active or convalescent COVID-19. Sequenced material: peripheral blood. CDR3 in amino acids: CASRPGQGLGEQYF. The CDR3 DNA follows: TGTGCCAGCAGACCGGGACAGGGGTTGGGCGAGCAGTACTTC.